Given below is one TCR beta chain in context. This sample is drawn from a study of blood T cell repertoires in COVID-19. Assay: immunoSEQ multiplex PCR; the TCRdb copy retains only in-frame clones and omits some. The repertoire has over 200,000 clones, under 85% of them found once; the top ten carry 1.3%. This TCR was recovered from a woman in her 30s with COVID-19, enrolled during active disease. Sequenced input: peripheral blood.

CDR3 DNA: TGTGCCAGCAGCTTATTTATTCAGATGGAGACCCAGTACTTC. It yields the protein CASSLFIQMETQYF. The gene calls are TRBV7-9 and TRBJ2-5, with D hard to call. Germline values: CDR1 SEHNR, CDR2 FQNEAQ (reference sequence). The V end was cut by 2 bases, the J end by 5 bases, with 12 bases between. The CDR3 totals 14 residues. The variable domain in full, completed from reference TRBV7-9 and TRBJ2-5, reads DTGVSQNPRHKITKRGQNVTFRCDPISEHNRLYWYRQTLGQGPEFLTYFQNEAQLEKSRLLSDRFSAERPKGSFSTLEIQRTEQGDSAMYLCASSLFIQMETQYFGPGTRLLVL.